The clone carrying this TCR beta chain was seen many times. Time point of the sample: patch test 1, 2 weeks after DPC sensitization. This sample's treatment: therapeutic diphenylcyclopropenone sensitization with weekly scalp DPC. These data originate in a study of human T cells and chemical hapten exposure. TCRdb re-called the RACE reads through MiXCR, storing one row per CDR3 protein. The sample shows 55,000 to 85,000 distinct CDR3 sequences, 7.5% to 10% of them seen only once. V was shortened by 6 bases and J by 4 bases, with 16 bases between the two germline ends. CDR1 and CDR2 from the germline V gene are MNHEY and SVGAGI. The CDR3 runs to 16 residues.

This chain links TRBV6-5 with TRBJ1-6; perhaps TRBD1 as D (6 bases). This receptor was identified in a woman aged 40 to 50 with alopecia areata. Some clones in this sample may be carry-over from other donors' samples. The source material was whole blood, sampled in connection with sensitization to the hapten diphenylcyclopropenone (DPC). DNA of the CDR3: TGTGCCAGCAGCCTACAGGGCTCGGGATATAATTCACCCCTCCACTTT. Protein: CASSLQGSGYNSPLHF.